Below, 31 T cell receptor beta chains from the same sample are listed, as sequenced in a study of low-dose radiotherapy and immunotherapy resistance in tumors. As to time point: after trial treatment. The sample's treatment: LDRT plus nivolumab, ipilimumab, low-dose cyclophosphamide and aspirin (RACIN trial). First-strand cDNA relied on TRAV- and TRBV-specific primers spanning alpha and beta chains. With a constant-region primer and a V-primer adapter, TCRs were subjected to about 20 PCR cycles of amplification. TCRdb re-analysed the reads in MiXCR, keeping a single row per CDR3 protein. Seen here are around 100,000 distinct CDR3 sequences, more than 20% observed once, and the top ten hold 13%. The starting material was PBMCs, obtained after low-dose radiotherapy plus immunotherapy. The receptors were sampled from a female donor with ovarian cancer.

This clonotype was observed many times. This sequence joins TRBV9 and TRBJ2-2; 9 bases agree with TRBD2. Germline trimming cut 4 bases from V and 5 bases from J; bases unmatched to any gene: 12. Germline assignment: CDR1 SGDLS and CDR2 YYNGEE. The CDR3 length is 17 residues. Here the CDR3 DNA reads TGTGCCAGCAGCTTCCCTGTAGCGGGGGCACATACCGGGGAGCTGTTTTTT. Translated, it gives CASSFPVAGAHTGELFF.

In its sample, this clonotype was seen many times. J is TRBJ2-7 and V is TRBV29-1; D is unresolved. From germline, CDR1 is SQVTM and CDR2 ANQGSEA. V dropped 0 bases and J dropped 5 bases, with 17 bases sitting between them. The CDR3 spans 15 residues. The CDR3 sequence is CSVEDGEAGVDEQYF. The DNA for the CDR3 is TGCAGCGTTGAAGATGGAGAGGCAGGCGTCGACGAGCAGTACTTC.

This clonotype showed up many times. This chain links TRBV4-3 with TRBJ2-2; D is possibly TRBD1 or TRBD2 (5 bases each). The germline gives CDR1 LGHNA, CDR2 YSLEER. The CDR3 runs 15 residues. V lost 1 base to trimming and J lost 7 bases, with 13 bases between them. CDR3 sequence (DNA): TGCGCCAGCAGCCAAGCAGTCGGGGCTAGCGGGGAGCTGTTTTTT. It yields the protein CASSQAVGASGELFF.

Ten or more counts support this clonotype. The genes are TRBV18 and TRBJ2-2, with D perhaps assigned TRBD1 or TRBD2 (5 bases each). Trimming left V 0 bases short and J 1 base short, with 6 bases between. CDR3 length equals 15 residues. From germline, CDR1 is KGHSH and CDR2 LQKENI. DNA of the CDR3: TGTGCCAGCTCACCACCGAGGGGGAACACCGGGGAGCTGTTTTTT. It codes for CASSPPRGNTGELFF.

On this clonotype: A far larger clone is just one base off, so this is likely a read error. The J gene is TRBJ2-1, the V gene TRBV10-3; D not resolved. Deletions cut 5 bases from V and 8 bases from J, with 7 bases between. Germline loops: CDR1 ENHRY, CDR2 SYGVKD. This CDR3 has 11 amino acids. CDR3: CAISNAHEQFF. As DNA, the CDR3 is TGTGCCATCAGTAACGCCCATGAGCAGTTCTTC.

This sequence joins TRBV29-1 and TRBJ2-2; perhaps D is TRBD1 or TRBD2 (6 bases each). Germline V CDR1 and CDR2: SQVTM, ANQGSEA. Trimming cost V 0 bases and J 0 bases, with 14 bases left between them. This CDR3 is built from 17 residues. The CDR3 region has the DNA TGCAGCGTTGAAGATCTTAGGGGGGCTACGAACACCGGGGAGCTGTTTTTT. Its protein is CSVEDLRGATNTGELFF.

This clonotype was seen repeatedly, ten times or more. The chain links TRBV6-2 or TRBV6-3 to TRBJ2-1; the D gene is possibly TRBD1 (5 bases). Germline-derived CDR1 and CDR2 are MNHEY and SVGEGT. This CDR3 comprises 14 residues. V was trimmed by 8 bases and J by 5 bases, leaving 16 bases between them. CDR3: CASHPRAGNNEQFF. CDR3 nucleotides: TGTGCCAGCCACCCACGGGCAGGGAACAATGAGCAGTTCTTC.

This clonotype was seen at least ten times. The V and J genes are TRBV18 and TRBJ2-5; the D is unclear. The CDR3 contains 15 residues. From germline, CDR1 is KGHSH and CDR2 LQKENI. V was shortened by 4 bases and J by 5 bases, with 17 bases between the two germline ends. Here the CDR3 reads CASSLNDRSLETQYF. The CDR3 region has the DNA TGTGCCAGCTCACTAAACGACCGGTCGTTGGAGACCCAGTACTTC.

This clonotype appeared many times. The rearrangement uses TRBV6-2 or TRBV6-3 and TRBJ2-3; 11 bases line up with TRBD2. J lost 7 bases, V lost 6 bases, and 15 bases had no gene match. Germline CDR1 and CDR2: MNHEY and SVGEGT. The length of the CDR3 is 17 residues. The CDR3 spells CASSESGLAAFVNTQYF. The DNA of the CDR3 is TGTGCCAGCAGCGAATCGGGACTAGCGGCCTTTGTGAATACGCAGTATTTT.

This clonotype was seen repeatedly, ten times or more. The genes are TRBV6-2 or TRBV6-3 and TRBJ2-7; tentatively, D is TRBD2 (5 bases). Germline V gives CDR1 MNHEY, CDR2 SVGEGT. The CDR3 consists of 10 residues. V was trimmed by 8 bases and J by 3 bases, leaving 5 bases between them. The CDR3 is CASGGYEQYF. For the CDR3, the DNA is TGTGCCAGCGGAGGCTACGAGCAGTACTTC.

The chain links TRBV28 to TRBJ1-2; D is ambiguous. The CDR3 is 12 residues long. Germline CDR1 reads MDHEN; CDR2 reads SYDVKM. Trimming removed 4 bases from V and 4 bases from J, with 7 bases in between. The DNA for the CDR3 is TGTGCCAGCAGTTGGGCGGGCTATGGCTACACCTTC. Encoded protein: CASSWAGYGYTF.

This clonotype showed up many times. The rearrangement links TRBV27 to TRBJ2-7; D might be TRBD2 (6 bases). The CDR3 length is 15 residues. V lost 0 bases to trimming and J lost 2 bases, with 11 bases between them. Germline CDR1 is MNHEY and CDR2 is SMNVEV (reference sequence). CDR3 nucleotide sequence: TGTGCCAGCAGTTTATCCCTAGCGATCCCCTACGAGCAGTACTTC. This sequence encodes CASSLSLAIPYEQYF.

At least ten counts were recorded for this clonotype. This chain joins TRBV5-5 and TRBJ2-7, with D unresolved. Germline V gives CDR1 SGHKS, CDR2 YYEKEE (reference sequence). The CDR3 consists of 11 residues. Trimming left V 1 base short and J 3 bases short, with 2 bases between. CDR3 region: CASSLNYEQYF. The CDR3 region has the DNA TGTGCCAGCAGCTTGAACTACGAGCAGTACTTC.

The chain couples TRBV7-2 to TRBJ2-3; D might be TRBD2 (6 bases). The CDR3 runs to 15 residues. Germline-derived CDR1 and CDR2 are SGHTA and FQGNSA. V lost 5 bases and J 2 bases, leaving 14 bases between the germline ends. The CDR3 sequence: CASSVRAGDTDTQYF. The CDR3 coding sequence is TGTGCCAGCAGCGTCCGAGCGGGTGACACAGATACGCAGTATTTT.

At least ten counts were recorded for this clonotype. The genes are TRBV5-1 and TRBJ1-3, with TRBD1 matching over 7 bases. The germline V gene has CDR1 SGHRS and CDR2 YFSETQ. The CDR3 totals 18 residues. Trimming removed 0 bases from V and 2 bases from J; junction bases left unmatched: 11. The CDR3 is CASSLGASVGQTGNTIYF. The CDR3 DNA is TGCGCCAGCAGCTTGGGGGCCTCCGTGGGACAGACTGGAAACACCATATATTTT.

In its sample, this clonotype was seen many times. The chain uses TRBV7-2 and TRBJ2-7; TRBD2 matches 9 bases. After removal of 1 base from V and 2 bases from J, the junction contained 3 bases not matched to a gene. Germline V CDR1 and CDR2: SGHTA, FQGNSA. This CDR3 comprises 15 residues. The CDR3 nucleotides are TGTGCCAGCAGCTTAGATGCGGGAGGGCCCTACGAGCAGTACTTC. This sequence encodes CASSLDAGGPYEQYF. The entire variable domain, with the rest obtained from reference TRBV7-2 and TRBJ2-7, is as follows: GAGVSQSPSNKVTEKGKDVELRCDPISGHTALYWYRQSLGQGLEFLIYFQGNSAPDKSGLPSDRFSAERTGGSVSTLTIQRTQQEDSAVYLCASSLDAGGPYEQYFGPGTRLTVT.

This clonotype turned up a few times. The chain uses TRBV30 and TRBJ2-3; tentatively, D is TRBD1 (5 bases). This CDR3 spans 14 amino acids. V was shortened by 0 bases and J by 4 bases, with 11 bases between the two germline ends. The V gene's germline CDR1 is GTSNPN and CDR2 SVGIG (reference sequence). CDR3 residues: CAWSVGRAPDTQYF. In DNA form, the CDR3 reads TGTGCCTGGAGTGTAGGCAGGGCCCCAGATACGCAGTATTTT.

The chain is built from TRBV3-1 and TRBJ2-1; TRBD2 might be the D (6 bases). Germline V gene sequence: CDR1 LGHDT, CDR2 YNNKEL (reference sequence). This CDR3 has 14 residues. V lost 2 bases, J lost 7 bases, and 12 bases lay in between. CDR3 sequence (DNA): TGTGCCAGCAGCCAAACCGGGGGAGTGAATGAGCAGTTCTTC. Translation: CASSQTGGVNEQFF.

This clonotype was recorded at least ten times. The DNA of the CDR3 is TGTGCCAGCAGCTTAGTCCTGACAGGGGGGTTCAATCAGCCCCAGCATTTT. Translating gives CASSLVLTGGFNQPQHF. The chain couples TRBV7-2 to TRBJ1-5; 9 bases line up with TRBD1. J was trimmed by 3 bases and V by 1 base; bases with no gene match: 7. Looked up from germline, CDR1 is SGHTA and CDR2 is FQGNSA. The CDR3 length is 17 residues.

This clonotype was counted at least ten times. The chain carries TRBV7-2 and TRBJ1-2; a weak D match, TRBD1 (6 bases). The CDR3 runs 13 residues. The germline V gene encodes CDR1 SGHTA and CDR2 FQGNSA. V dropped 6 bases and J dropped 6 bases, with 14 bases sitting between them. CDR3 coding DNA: TGTGCCAGCAGTTACAGGGACTTCGATGGCTACACCTTC. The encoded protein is CASSYRDFDGYTF.

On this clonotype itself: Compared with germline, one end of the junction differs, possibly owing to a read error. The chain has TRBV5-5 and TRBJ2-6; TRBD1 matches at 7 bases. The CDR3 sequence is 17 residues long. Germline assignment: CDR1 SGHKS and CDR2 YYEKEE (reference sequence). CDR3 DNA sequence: TGTGCCAGCAGCCGTCCCGGGACAGCCTCTGGGGCCGACGTCCTGGCTTTC. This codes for CASSRPGTASGADVLAF.

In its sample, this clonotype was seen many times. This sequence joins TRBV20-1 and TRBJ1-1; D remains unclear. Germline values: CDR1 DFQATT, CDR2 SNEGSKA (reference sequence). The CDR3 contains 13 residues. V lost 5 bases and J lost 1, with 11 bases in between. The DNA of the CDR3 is TGCAGTGCTCTCCACACAGAGAACACTGAAGCTTTCTTT. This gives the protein CSALHTENTEAFF.

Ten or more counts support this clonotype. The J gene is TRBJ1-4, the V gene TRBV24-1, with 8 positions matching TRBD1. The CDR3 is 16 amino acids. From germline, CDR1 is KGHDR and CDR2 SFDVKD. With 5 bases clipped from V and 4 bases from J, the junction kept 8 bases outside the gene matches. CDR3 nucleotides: TGTGCCACCAGTGGGGGTCCGACAGGGGTTAATGAAAAACTGTTTTTT. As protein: CATSGGPTGVNEKLFF.

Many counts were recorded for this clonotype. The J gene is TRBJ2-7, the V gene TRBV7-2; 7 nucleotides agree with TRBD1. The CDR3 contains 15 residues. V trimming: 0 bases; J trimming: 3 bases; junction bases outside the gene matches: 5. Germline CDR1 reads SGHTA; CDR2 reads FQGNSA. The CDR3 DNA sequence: TGTGCCAGCAGCTTAGCGACAGGGAGAATCTACGAGCAGTACTTC. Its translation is CASSLATGRIYEQYF.

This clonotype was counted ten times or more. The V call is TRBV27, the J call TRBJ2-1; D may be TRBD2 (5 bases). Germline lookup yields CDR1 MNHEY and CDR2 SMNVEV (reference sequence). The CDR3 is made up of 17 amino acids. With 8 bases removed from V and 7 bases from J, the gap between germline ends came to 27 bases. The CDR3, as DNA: TGTGCCAGCGGGGTCTCAAGCTTTGGGATTTCGGGAAATGAGCAGTTCTTC. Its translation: CASGVSSFGISGNEQFF.

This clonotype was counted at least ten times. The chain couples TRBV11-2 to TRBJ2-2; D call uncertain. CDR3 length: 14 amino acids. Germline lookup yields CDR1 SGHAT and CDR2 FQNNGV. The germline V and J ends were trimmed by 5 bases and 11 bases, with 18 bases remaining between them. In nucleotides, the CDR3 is TGTGCCAGCAGCCTCAGGACGGGTCCGGTAGAGCTGTTTTTT. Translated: CASSLRTGPVELFF.

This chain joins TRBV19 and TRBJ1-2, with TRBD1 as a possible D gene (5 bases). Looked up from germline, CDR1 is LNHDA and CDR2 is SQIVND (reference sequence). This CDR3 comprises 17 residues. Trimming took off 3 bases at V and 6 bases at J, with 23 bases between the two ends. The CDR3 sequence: CASSMPRAQGLRNGYTF. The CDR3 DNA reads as TGTGCCAGTAGTATGCCAAGAGCCCAGGGCCTAAGGAATGGCTACACCTTC.

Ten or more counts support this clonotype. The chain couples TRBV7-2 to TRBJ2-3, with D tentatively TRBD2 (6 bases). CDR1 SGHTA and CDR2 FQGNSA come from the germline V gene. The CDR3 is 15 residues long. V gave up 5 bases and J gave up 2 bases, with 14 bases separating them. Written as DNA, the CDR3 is TGTGCCAGCAGCATGAGCGGGCTTACCACAGATACGCAGTATTTT. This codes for CASSMSGLTTDTQYF.

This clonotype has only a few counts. CDR3 DNA sequence: TGTGCCAGCAGCCAAGATGGGCGGCCAGGGGGCTACACCTTC. Amino acids: CASSQDGRPGGYTF. The chain carries TRBV3-1 and TRBJ1-2; the D gene is possibly TRBD1 (5 bases). The ends were cut back, 0 bases at V and 8 bases at J, with 13 bases in the middle. Germline V lookup: CDR1 LGHDT, CDR2 YNNKEL (reference sequence). The CDR3 runs 14 residues. Complete variable domain (other parts from reference TRBV3-1 and TRBJ1-2): DTAVSQTPKYLVTQMGNDKSIKCEQNLGHDTMYWYKQDSKKFLKIMFSYNNKELIINETVPNRFSPKSPDKAHLNLHINSLELGDSAVYFCASSQDGRPGGYTFGSGTRLTVV.

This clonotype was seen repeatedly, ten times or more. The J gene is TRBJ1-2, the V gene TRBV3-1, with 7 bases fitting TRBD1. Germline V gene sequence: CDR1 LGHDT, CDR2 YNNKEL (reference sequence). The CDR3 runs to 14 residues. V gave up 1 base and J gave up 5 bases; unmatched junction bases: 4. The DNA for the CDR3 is TGTGCCAGCAGCCAAGGGGACAGTCGATATGGCTACACCTTC. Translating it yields CASSQGDSRYGYTF.

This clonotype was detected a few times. CDR3 loop: CSVKKGEGVQYF. For the CDR3, the DNA is TGCAGCGTTAAGAAAGGAGAAGGAGTTCAGTACTTC. This chain joins TRBV29-1 and TRBJ2-4; D remains unclear. Germline assignment: CDR1 SQVTM and CDR2 ANQGSEA. V was shortened by 5 bases and J by 11 bases, with 16 bases between the two germline ends. The CDR3 consists of 12 residues.